The source of this T cell receptor beta chain is a study of OX40 agonist ivuxolimab in advanced cancers. With regard to the full study: Ivuxolimab was an agonistic, fully human IgG2 monoclonal antibody directed against OX40 (CD134), a costimulatory receptor. Intravenous ivuxolimab was administered to patients every 2 weeks at six dose levels: 0.01, 0.1, 0.3, 1.5, 3 and 10 mg/kg. Of the roughly 51 patients in dose escalation, around 20 had hepatocellular carcinoma, around 15 had melanoma, 9 had renal cell carcinoma and 9 had head and neck cancer. In the dose-escalation cohort, roughly 80% of patients were male, and the mean age was around 60 years, with a range of about 23 to 80. Patients were allowed to have had prior anti-PD-1, anti-PD-L1 or anti-CTLA-4 therapy, and around 37% of the dose-escalation patients had previously received checkpoint inhibitors. Partial responses were achieved by three dose-escalation patients, of whom one had hepatocellular carcinoma and two had cutaneous melanoma. The purpose of peripheral TCRbeta sequencing was to test whether ivuxolimab changed TCR sequence diversity and led to clonal T-cell expansion. The paper reports the monotherapy dose-escalation portion (N of about 50 patients) of the phase I ivuxolimab trial.

For sequencing of the TCRbeta CDR3 region, genomic DNA was extracted from the sorted cells. TCRbeta CDR3 regions were sequenced using the immunoSEQ Assay. TCRdb took over this immuneACCESS table, retaining in-frame rearrangements with V and J assigned. Such tables are incomplete; in checked studies, under half of the missing clones stem from an unresolved V gene, and the remainder is unexplained. This sample gives roughly 80,000 clones in total; around 83% of them show up just once. The ten largest clones add up to about 0.71% of the sample. With respect to this clone: The clone's antigen remains unknown. Qualities for individual bases were not recorded, and no much larger clone is one base off.

What the study reported, not specific to this receptor: Partial responders in the 0.1-3.0 mg/kg groups had among the lowest normalized peripheral clonal expansion, especially among CD8+ T cells. Antigen specificity was not determined for the clonally expanded peripheral T cells. After ivuxolimab, expanded clones were on average more numerous among CD8+ T cells than among CD4+ T cells. Clonal expansion of both CD4+ and CD8+ blood T cells was observed from baseline to week 6 at doses 0.1 to 3.0 mg/kg. Low levels of normalized T-cell clonal expansion were also seen in some nonresponding patients.

There are 16 amino acids in the CDR3, from cysteine to phenylalanine inclusive. The only DNA kept is the CDR3, 48 bases in frame from the first base. The germline V gene encodes CDR1 MNHNS and CDR2 SASEGT. After removal of 2 bases from V and 5 bases from J, the junction retains 12 bases not matched to a gene. Patients with autoimmune disease history or receiving systemic immunosuppression were excluded from the trial. Peripheral blood for TCR sequencing was collected from all dose cohorts at baseline, on cycle 4 day 1, and on cycle 7 day 1. The samples were drawn from a first-in-human, open-label, multicenter phase I dose-escalation trial of ivuxolimab. Adults with locally advanced or metastatic head and neck squamous cell, hepatocellular, melanoma or renal cell carcinoma were enrolled in the trial. Before TCR sequencing, CD4+ T cells and CD8+ T cells were sorted from peripheral blood as separate populations.

The starting material was CD4+ or CD8+ T cells sorted from blood, obtained in a trial of the OX40 agonist ivuxolimab. This sequence uses TRBV6-1 and TRBJ2-7; TRBD1 lines up with 7 middle nucleotides. The TCR comes from an adult with an advanced solid tumor such as melanoma, head and neck, liver or kidney cancer. The nucleotides are TGTGCCAGCAGTGAACGGGCAGGGGGTAAGGTCCACGAGCAGTACTTC. Its coded protein is CASSERAGGKVHEQYF.